Presented here are 31 T cell receptor beta chains from one specimen sequenced in a study of T cell responses to AZD1222 COVID-19 vaccine. Sequenced by immunoSEQ multiplex PCR; TCRdb stores in-frame clones only, minus some. This sample carries some 120,000 clones, about 90% of them seen once, and the ten largest clones take approximately 8%. The sample here was peripheral blood, taken 28 days after the second AZD1222 dose. Every receptor here comes from an adult who received the AZD1222 COVID-19 vaccine.

The chain links TRBV3-1 (or the pseudogene TRBV3-2) to TRBJ1-4, with a possible D match to TRBD1 (5 bases). The CDR3 is made up of 13 amino acids. The germline gives CDR1 LGHDT, CDR2 YNNKEL (reference sequence). V lost 6 bases, J lost 5 bases, and 10 bases lay in between. In DNA form, the CDR3 reads TGTGCCAGCAGAGAGGGGAGAAATGAAAAACTGTTTTTT. Its protein is CASREGRNEKLFF.

The chain joins TRBV29-1 to TRBJ2-5, with 7 nucleotides matching TRBD1. Per the germline V gene, CDR1 is SQVTM and CDR2 is ANQGSEA. The CDR3 has 14 residues. The V segment lost 7 bases and the J segment 2 bases; nucleotides outside the gene matches: 10. The CDR3 sequence is CSGAGTALQETQYF. CDR3 bases: TGCAGCGGTGCCGGGACAGCTCTTCAAGAGACCCAGTACTTC.

The V call is TRBV19, the J call TRBJ1-1; possible D gene TRBD1, 5 bases. CDR1 and CDR2 from the germline V gene are LNHDA and SQIVND (reference sequence). Deletions cut 0 bases from V and 3 bases from J, with 14 bases between. The CDR3 sequence is 16 residues long. Here the CDR3 reads CASSIDKRTTYTEAFF. For the CDR3, the DNA is TGTGCCAGTAGTATAGATAAAAGGACAACCTACACTGAAGCTTTCTTT.

The chain couples TRBV27 to TRBJ1-4, with D unclear. CDR1 and CDR2 (germline): MNHEY, SMNVEV (reference sequence). The length of the CDR3 is 13 residues. V was clipped by 5 bases and J by 8 bases, with 12 bases between them. The CDR3 nucleotides are TGTGCCAGCAGTCCCGCAAACGGGGAAAAACTGTTTTTT. Encoded protein: CASSPANGEKLFF.

This chain uses TRBV28 with TRBJ2-1; 9 bases line up with TRBD2. The V and J ends lost 5 bases and 6 bases, in that order; junction bases with no gene match: 8. The CDR3 loop spans 15 amino acids. CDR1 and CDR2 from the germline V gene are MDHEN and SYDVKM. This CDR3 reads CASSPTGLAANEQFF. CDR3 nucleotides: TGTGCCAGCAGTCCCACGGGACTAGCCGCCAATGAGCAGTTCTTC.

The chain combines TRBV18 with TRBJ1-1; 8 positions match TRBD1. The CDR3 totals 15 residues. The V gene end was trimmed by 4 bases and the J gene end by 4 bases; junction bases not matched to a gene: 8. Germline CDR1 KGHSH, CDR2 LQKENI. CDR3 coding DNA: TGTGCCAGCTCACAGACAGGGGCTGGCGTCACTGAAGCTTTCTTT. The encoded protein is CASSQTGAGVTEAFF. The full variable domain, rest sourced from reference TRBV18 and TRBJ1-1, is NAGVMQNPRHLVRRRGQEARLRCSPMKGHSHVYWYRQLPEEGLKFMVYLQKENIIDESGMPKERFSAEFPKEGPSILRIQQVVRGDSAAYFCASSQTGAGVTEAFFGQGTRLTVV.

The J gene is TRBJ2-2, the V gene TRBV18; D is unresolved. CDR3 length: 17 amino acids. The germline V gene has CDR1 KGHSH and CDR2 LQKENI. Trimming stripped 1 base from V and 4 bases from J, with 16 bases between. Here the CDR3 reads CASSPLSQNVATGELFF. The DNA of the CDR3 is TGTGCCAGCTCACCACTTTCCCAGAATGTGGCCACCGGGGAGCTGTTTTTT.

J is TRBJ1-1 and V is TRBV12-5; a possible D gene is TRBD1 (5 bases). V was pared by 2 bases and J by 3 bases, with 16 bases between. Germline CDR1 is LGHNT and CDR2 is FRNRAP. This CDR3 spans 16 amino acids. This CDR3 is CASGLSTGGPDTEAFF. CDR3 DNA: TGTGCTAGTGGTTTGTCAACGGGGGGACCCGACACTGAAGCTTTCTTT.

The V and J genes are TRBV5-1 and TRBJ2-7; TRBD1 matches 11 bases. J was trimmed by 0 bases and V by 5 bases; bases with no gene match: 7. The germline gives CDR1 SGHRS, CDR2 YFSETQ. The CDR3 has 16 residues. The CDR3 DNA sequence: TGCGCCAGCAGTGATAGCGGGACAGGGGGCTCCTACGAGCAGTACTTC. As protein: CASSDSGTGGSYEQYF. Based on the CDR3 plus reference TRBV5-1 and TRBJ2-7, the full variable domain is KAGVTQTPRYLIKTRGQQVTLSCSPISGHRSVSWYQQTPGQGLQFLFEYFSETQRNKGNFPGRFSGRQFSNSRSEMNVSTLELGDSALYLCASSDSGTGGSYEQYFGPGTRLTVT.

The chain carries TRBV27 and TRBJ1-6; D unresolved. CDR1 is MNHEY, CDR2 SMNVEV, per germline (reference sequence). The CDR3 contains 14 residues. The V gene lost 6 bases and the J gene lost 3 bases, with 9 bases spanning the gap. In DNA form, the CDR3 reads TGTGCCAGCAGAGCGGGAAACTATAATTCACCCCTCCACTTT. Translated, it gives CASRAGNYNSPLHF.

This clone was detected once. This sample includes further DNA sequences coding for the same CDR3. The chain couples TRBV6-5 to TRBJ1-5; perhaps TRBD1 as D (5 bases). This CDR3 is 14 amino acids long. Between the trimmed V and J ends, which lost 5 bases and 1 base, there was a span of 9 bases. The V gene's germline CDR1 is MNHEY and CDR2 SVGAGI. CDR3 nucleotide sequence: TGTGCCAGCAGTCCCCGGGACAGCAATCAGCCCCAGCATTTT. Its translation: CASSPRDSNQPQHF.

CDR3: CASSSLAGDTGELFF. CDR3 DNA: TGTGCCAGCAGCTCCCTAGCGGGGGACACCGGGGAGCTGTTTTTT. V usage is TRBV11-1 and J usage is TRBJ2-2; 10 bases line up with TRBD2. Unmatched junction bases numbered 2, after V lost 4 bases and J lost 3 bases. Germline V gene sequence: CDR1 SGHAT, CDR2 FQDESV (reference sequence). This CDR3 has 15 amino acids.

The V gene is TRBV24-1, the J gene TRBJ2-7, with a weak D call TRBD2 (6 bases). There are 14 residues in the CDR3. V was clipped by 4 bases and J by 5 bases, with 14 bases between them. Germline V gene sequence: CDR1 KGHDR, CDR2 SFDVKD. Here the CDR3 DNA reads TGTGCCACCAGTGACCGGGGGAAGGAGGACGAGCAGTACTTC. It encodes CATSDRGKEDEQYF.

The J gene is TRBJ1-1, the V gene TRBV6-5, with D maybe TRBD1 (6 bases). Trimming took off 7 bases at V and 11 bases at J, with 17 bases between the two ends. Germline CDR1 is MNHEY and CDR2 is SVGAGI. The CDR3 is made up of 12 amino acids. The CDR3 sequence is CASISGQRRAFF. CDR3 bases: TGTGCCAGCATTAGCGGACAGCGCCGGGCTTTCTTT.

This chain uses TRBV3-1 (or the pseudogene TRBV3-2) with TRBJ1-2; TRBD1 is a possible D gene (5 bases). Trimming left V 2 bases short and J 5 bases short, with 15 bases between. The CDR3 consists of 15 residues. Germline-derived CDR1 and CDR2 are LGHDT and YNNKEL (reference sequence). CDR3 residues: CASSQRDGGRYGYTF. The CDR3 DNA follows: TGTGCCAGCAGCCAAAGGGACGGCGGAAGGTATGGCTACACCTTC.

J is TRBJ2-2 and V is TRBV5-1; 9 bases are a match to TRBD1. CDR1 and CDR2 (germline): SGHRS, YFSETQ. The ends lost 6 bases at V and 0 bases at J; junction bases unmatched: 6. CDR3 size: 16 residues. The CDR3 sequence is CASTGTGSANTGELFF. CDR3 coding DNA: TGCGCCAGCACCGGGACAGGGAGTGCGAACACCGGGGAGCTGTTTTTT. Full variable domain (missing parts from reference TRBV5-1 and TRBJ2-2): KAGVTQTPRYLIKTRGQQVTLSCSPISGHRSVSWYQQTPGQGLQFLFEYFSETQRNKGNFPGRFSGRQFSNSRSEMNVSTLELGDSALYLCASTGTGSANTGELFFGEGSRLTVL.

This clone was found once. V is TRBV5-1 and J is TRBJ2-7; 12 bases are a match to TRBD1. Trimming at V came to 3 bases and at J to 6 bases, leaving 4 bases not matched to a gene. CDR1 is SGHRS and CDR2 is YFSETQ in the germline V gene. The CDR3 loop spans 14 amino acids. The CDR3 DNA is TGCGCCAGCAGCTATTGGGACAGGGGGCTCGAGCAGTACTTC. It codes for CASSYWDRGLEQYF.

The chain combines TRBV5-6 with TRBJ2-2; 10 bases fit TRBD1. The CDR3 has 17 residues. Trimming at V came to 3 bases and at J to 5 bases, leaving 10 bases not matched to a gene. Germline assignment: CDR1 SGHDT and CDR2 YYEEEE. CDR3 DNA sequence: TGTGCCAGCAGCTCGTTGGGACAGGGGAGAAGGACCGGGGAGCTGTTTTTT. Translation: CASSSLGQGRRTGELFF.

Written as DNA, the CDR3 is TGTGCCAGCAGCCAAGATTACGGGGGGACGAGGCCCTCGTATGGCTACACCTTC. The encoded protein is CASSQDYGGTRPSYGYTF. J is TRBJ1-2 and V is TRBV14; tentative D call: TRBD1 (5 bases). Germline values: CDR1 SGHDN, CDR2 FVKESK. V shed 0 bases and J shed 5 bases, with 22 bases lying between them. The CDR3 is made up of 18 amino acids.

The chain recombines TRBV6-5 with TRBJ1-5; the match to TRBD1 covers 7 bases. There are 15 residues in the CDR3. Trimming at V came to 11 bases and at J to 0 bases, leaving 10 bases not matched to a gene. CDR1 MNHEY and CDR2 SVGAGI come from the germline V gene. In nucleotides, the CDR3 is TGTGCCGGCAATTCCGGGACAGCTAGCAATCAGCCCCAGCATTTT. Protein: CAGNSGTASNQPQHF.

This chain connects TRBV28 to TRBJ1-3; no definite D call. The CDR3 runs to 14 residues. Germline CDR1 reads MDHEN; CDR2 reads SYDVKM. V lost 5 bases to trimming and J lost 0 bases, with 8 bases between them. CDR3: CASSPDFSGNTIYF. DNA for the CDR3: TGTGCCAGCAGTCCTGATTTCTCTGGAAACACCATATATTTT.

The genes are TRBV21-1 and TRBJ1-5. TRBV21-1 corresponds to a pseudogene. The CDR3 is made up of 18 amino acids. The CDR3 nucleotides read TGTGCCAGCAGCAAACTACACAGACTGCTACCCTCAAATCAGCCCCAGCATTTT. This gives the protein CASSKLHRLLPSNQPQHF.

V usage is TRBV28 and J usage is TRBJ1-4, with no clear D. V was cut by 5 bases and J by 10 bases, with 20 bases left in between. CDR1 is MDHEN, CDR2 SYDVKM, per germline. The CDR3 covers 15 residues. The CDR3 reads CASSPVEGRIGKLFF. CDR3 sequence (DNA): TGTGCCAGCAGTCCCGTGGAGGGAAGAATTGGAAAACTGTTTTTT.

The chain combines TRBV19 with TRBJ2-5; D gene ambiguous. This CDR3 has 13 residues. Germline V CDR1 and CDR2: LNHDA, SQIVND (reference sequence). V was clipped by 8 bases and J by 1 base, with 11 bases between them. CDR3 loop: CASRGPFQETQYF. In DNA form, the CDR3 reads TGTGCCAGTCGCGGACCTTTCCAAGAGACCCAGTACTTC.

This sequence joins TRBV11-3 and TRBJ2-1; D call uncertain. The CDR3 is 16 residues long. Germline CDR1 and CDR2: SGHNT and YENEEA. V was cut by 1 base and J by 5 bases, with 15 bases left in between. In DNA form, the CDR3 reads TGTGCCAGCAGCTTAGTCGCGACTCCTTATAACAATGAGCAGTTCTTC. This translates into CASSLVATPYNNEQFF.

This clone appeared once. The chain combines TRBV27 with TRBJ1-6; D is unclear. The CDR3 covers 17 residues. The ends were cut back, 2 bases at V and 0 bases at J, with 11 bases in the middle. In germline, CDR1 is MNHEY, CDR2 SMNVEV (reference sequence). The CDR3 bases are TGTGCCAGCAGTTTAGGCCCGGGCAGCTCCTATAATTCACCCCTCCACTTT. Protein sequence: CASSLGPGSSYNSPLHF.

This chain connects TRBV28 to TRBJ1-2; 7 nucleotides agree with TRBD1. The CDR3 spans 15 residues. Germline CDR1 MDHEN, CDR2 SYDVKM. V was pared by 1 base and J by 8 bases, with 10 bases of the junction left unmatched. The CDR3, as DNA: TGTGCCAGCAGTTTATCCCCCCACAGGGGTGGCGGCTACACCTTC. This gives the protein CASSLSPHRGGGYTF.

The rearrangement uses TRBV9 and TRBJ1-4; weak D call: TRBD1 (6 bases). The V end was cut by 4 bases, the J end by 8 bases, with 18 bases between. CDR3 size: 15 residues. Germline lookup yields CDR1 SGDLS and CDR2 YYNGEE. CDR3 sequence: CASSPTGQSVEKLFF. The CDR3 coding sequence is TGTGCCAGCAGCCCAACCGGACAGTCTGTAGAAAAACTGTTTTTT.

The genes are TRBV7-6 and TRBJ1-6, with D unclear. There are 15 residues in the CDR3. Trimming cost V 5 bases and J 5 bases, with 13 bases left between them. CDR1 and CDR2 from the germline V gene are SGHVS and FNYEAQ. CDR3 nucleotides: TGTGCCAGCAGCAAAGGACGGGAAAATAATTCACCCCTCCACTTT. Amino acid sequence: CASSKGRENNSPLHF.

The J gene is TRBJ1-2, the V gene TRBV27; D unresolved. Trimming shortened V by 2 bases and J by 2 bases, and 18 bases separated the two germline ends. This CDR3 is 17 amino acids long. Germline CDR1 is MNHEY and CDR2 is SMNVEV (reference sequence). CDR3 sequence: CASSLKPGRISNYGYTF. The CDR3 DNA follows: TGTGCCAGCAGTTTAAAGCCTGGAAGGATATCCAACTATGGCTACACCTTC.

The V gene is TRBV2, the J gene TRBJ2-7; 8 positions match TRBD1. The CDR3 length is 15 residues. Looked up from germline, CDR1 is SNHLY and CDR2 is FYNNEI. V was clipped by 4 bases and J by 5 bases; unmatched bases: 10. The CDR3 region is CASSARQGKVNEQYF. In DNA, the CDR3 is TGTGCCAGCAGTGCACGACAGGGGAAGGTAAACGAGCAGTACTTC.